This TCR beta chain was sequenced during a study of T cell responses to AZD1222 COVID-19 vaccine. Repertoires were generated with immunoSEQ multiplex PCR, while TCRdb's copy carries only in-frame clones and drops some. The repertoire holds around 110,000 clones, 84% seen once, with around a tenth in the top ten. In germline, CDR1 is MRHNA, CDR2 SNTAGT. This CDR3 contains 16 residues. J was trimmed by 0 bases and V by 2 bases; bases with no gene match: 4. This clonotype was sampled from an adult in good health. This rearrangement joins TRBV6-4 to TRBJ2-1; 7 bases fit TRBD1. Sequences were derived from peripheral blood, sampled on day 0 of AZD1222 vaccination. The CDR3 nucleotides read TGTGCCAGCAGTGACGAGGGACAGAGCTCCTACAATGAGCAGTTCTTC. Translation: CASSDEGQSSYNEQFF.